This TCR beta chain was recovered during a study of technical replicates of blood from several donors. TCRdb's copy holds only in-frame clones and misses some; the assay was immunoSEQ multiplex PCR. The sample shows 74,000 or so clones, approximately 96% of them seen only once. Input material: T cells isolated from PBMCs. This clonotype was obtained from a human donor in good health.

The CDR3 region has the DNA TGCAGCGTTGAAGGAAGGAGGGAGGGCTTTGGCGAGCAGTACTTC. Its translation: CSVEGRREGFGEQYF. The V gene is TRBV29-1, the J gene TRBJ2-7; 7 bases are shared with TRBD2. CDR1 and CDR2 (germline): SQVTM, ANQGSEA. J was trimmed by 6 bases and V by 1 base; bases with no gene match: 12. The CDR3 consists of 15 residues.